This TCR beta chain is drawn from a study of blood T cells in healthy people across ages (dated by TCRdb to between 2015 and 2017). For the study in its entirety: Template switching captured roughly one uniquely barcoded TCR beta cDNA molecule per two T cells in model experiments. Using deep sequencing normalized with unique cDNA molecular identifiers, the study measured how TCR beta repertoire diversity changes with age. Four age groups were formed from the donors: young (average approximately 15 years), middle-aged (roughly 38), aged (approximately 60) and long-lived (more than 75). To avoid experimental bias, donors of different ages were spread randomly across the sequencing lanes. For two donors (one aged 18 to 30 and one aged 80 or older), the study analyzed two additional independent replicas of 1 million unique cDNA reads from the same blood draw. Study-wide conclusions, independent of this receptor: The long-lived group showed more naive CD4+ T cells, fewer expanded clones and increased TCR diversity than the aged group, suggesting age selection. Estimates of total diversity based on one million sequenced T cells were regarded as lower bounds and as underestimates. Because profiling used bulk unsorted PBMCs, naive and antigen-experienced compartments could not be compared conclusively. Observed TCR beta diversity per million T cells fell roughly linearly with age, and a significant reduction was already apparent by age around 36. The percentage of naive T cells measured by flow cytometry correlated strongly with observed TCR beta diversity. Because donor CMV infection status was unknown, age-related changes in expanded clonotypes were potentially confounded.

The library was obtained by 5' RACE. The reads were generated on an Illumina HiSeq 2500. The second PCR ran for roughly 7 to 12 cycles and used a J-beta primer mix along with a sample-barcoded 5' primer. A unique molecular identifier was introduced onto each TCR beta cDNA molecule by a template-switch 5' adaptor carrying 12 random nucleotides. Each sample yielded at least 3 million CDR3-containing paired-end reads. First-strand cDNA synthesis was performed from all RNA using the Mint cDNA synthesis kit, with priming by a TRBC-specific oligonucleotide. All cDNA was treated with uracil-DNA glycosylase and then went through a first 18-cycle PCR with the universal primers M1SS and BC2_uni_R. The published analysis was carried out like this. Each sample was normalized by randomly selecting 1 million high-quality reads, each carrying a distinct molecular identifier. Reads with shared molecular identifiers were discarded instead of being binned into consensus sequences. CDR3 identification, clonotype clustering and error correction used MiTCR with a Q25 quality threshold and the strictest error-elimination algorithm. A nonparametric unseen species model using Euler transformation provided a lower-bound estimate of total TCR beta diversity. TCRdb trimmed public reads at Q25 via fastp, called clones via MiXCR and kept in-frame beta chains. Rows with one shared CDR3 protein collapse into an entry with the most common genes and DNA. What appears here as the V and J calls and clone size reflects TCRdb's work, not the paper's. The sample includes over 950,000 distinct CDR3 sequences, with more than 30% observed a single time. The ten most abundant clones make up around 12% of the sample.

The CDR3 goes from the cysteine to the phenylalanine over 13 residues. Of all the DNA, just the CDR3 is kept, 39 bases in frame from base 1. Trimming at the junction amounts to 9 bases on V and 0 bases on J, and the germline ends lie 11 bases apart. The donors were roughly 39 Caucasian individuals from Russia, aged 6 to 90 years, who were systemically healthy. Roughly 9.5 milliliters of peripheral blood were drawn from each donor into EDTA-treated Vacutainer tubes. PBMCs were isolated by Ficoll-Paque density-gradient centrifugation, with at least 6 million obtained per sample. Total RNA was extracted from PBMCs with Trizol reagent, with at least 6 micrograms obtained per sample. Naive CD45RAhigh/CD27high T cell percentages were measured by flow cytometry on a PBMC aliquot from every donor. About this clonotype: Its binding antigen is unknown. Base qualities are not provided; no much larger clone lies one nucleotide away.

Recombination connected TRBV12-3 or TRBV12-4 to TRBJ1-1; TRBD1 could be the D gene, as 5 bases match. The origin of this receptor is a man aged 18 to 30 in good health. Material: blood. The DNA sequence is as follows: TGTGCCAGTGTGGGGGACTTGAACACTGAAGCTTTCTTT. Its protein is CASVGDLNTEAFF.